This T cell receptor beta chain is drawn from a study of blood T cell repertoires in COVID-19. Across the study: Samples came from the United States, Italy and Spain, spanning acute and convalescent COVID-19. T cells, B-cell-depleted T cells, or PBMCs provided the cDNA or gDNA that served as material.

In the authors' workflow: The assay estimated nucleated cells by amplifying reference gene primers. Some clones are missing from TCRdb's copy, which holds only in-frame ones; the method was immunoSEQ multiplex PCR. The V and J calls and clone size were taken over from that table, and D and trimming were inferred from the DNA. The data contain more than 150,000 clones, over 80% of them seen just once; the ten biggest clones take up under 3%. The sample holds one count of this clone. The CDR3 is made up of 13 amino acids. V shed 6 bases and J shed 5 bases, with 14 bases lying between them. The TCR was taken from a woman aged 55-70 years with acute or convalescent COVID-19. This chain links TRBV12-3 or TRBV12-4 with TRBJ2-7; D is possibly TRBD1 (5 bases). The specimen sequenced was peripheral blood. This CDR3 reads CASRRGAGNEQYF. As DNA, the CDR3 is TGTGCCAGCAGGAGAGGCGCAGGGAACGAGCAGTACTTC.